These T cell receptor beta chains were read from a single sample in a study of T-cell memory formation after mild COVID-19. Each CDR3 protein gets one entry after TCRdb re-called the 5' RACE reads with MiXCR. The table lists some 160,000 distinct CDR3 sequences, 13% of them singletons. Sequenced material: PBMCs or a T cell subset sorted from them (not recorded which). The receptor set was obtained from a man between 18 and 35 years old who had mild COVID-19 (a few samples of this study predate the infection). Cell type and time point are not known. Both conserved end residues are part of each CDR3. D genes are given only for firm matches. Size is stated for part of the rows, as once, few or many counts, or as a class when the clone is expanded.

>TRBJ2-5|12|TRBV5-1|-|many
TGCGCCAGCAGCGAGGAGCGCGAGACCCAGTACTTC
CASSEERETQYF
>TRBJ1-5|13|TRBV12-3/TRBV12-4|-|-
TGTGCCAGCAGACGGACCCGTGATCAGCCCCAGCATTTT
CASRRTRDQPQHF
>TRBJ2-5|14|TRBV5-1|-|few
TGCGCCAGCAGCTTGGCCGTGGATCAAGAGACCCAGTACTTC
CASSLAVDQETQYF
>TRBJ2-2|14|TRBV5-1|-|-
TGCGCCAGCAACCTGGGCTCGGGGACCGGGGAGCTGTTTTTT
CASNLGSGTGELFF
>TRBJ1-2|15|TRBV3-1|-|-
TGTGCCAGCAGCCAAGATTTAACCTTGAGCTATGGCTACACCTTC
CASSQDLTLSYGYTF
>TRBJ2-3|14|TRBV6-6|-|-
TGTGCCAGCAGTTATACCGGGAGCACAGATACGCAGTATTTT
CASSYTGSTDTQYF
>TRBJ2-3|14|TRBV5-1|-|-
TGCGCCAGCAGCCGAGACAGGGAGGAAGATACGCAGTATTTT
CASSRDREEDTQYF
>TRBJ1-4|14|TRBV4-1|-|-
TGCGCCAGCAGCCCGGACGGGCTTAATGAAAAACTGTTTTTT
CASSPDGLNEKLFF
>TRBJ1-2|22|TRBV5-1|-|few
TGCGCCAGCAGCTTGCGGATCGTAAAGTCCGGGCGGCCCCTCGACGACTTCCGCGGCTACACCTTC
CASSLRIVKSGRPLDDFRGYTF
>TRBJ1-4|15|TRBV7-2|-|few
TGTGCCAGCAGCTTACTAGGGACAAAAAGTGAAAAACTGTTTTTT
CASSLLGTKSEKLFF
>TRBJ2-6|14|TRBV30|-|-
TGTGCCTGGAGAGGTCCATCTGGGGCCAACGTCCTGACTTTC
CAWRGPSGANVLTF
>TRBJ2-3|16|TRBV9|TRBD2|-
TGTGCCAGCAGCGATCCCTCTAGCGGGGGAACAGATACGCAGTATTTT
CASSDPSSGGTDTQYF
>TRBJ1-5|15|TRBV19|TRBD1|few
TGTGCCAGTACCGCGGACAGGGGACAAAATCAGCCCCAGCATTTT
CASTADRGQNQPQHF
>TRBJ2-1|13|TRBV9|-|few
TGTGCCAGCAGCGTAGATCAGTCCAATGAGCAGTTCTTC
CASSVDQSNEQFF
>TRBJ1-3|14|TRBV4-3|-|-
TGCGCCAGCAGCCTTGTGGGTCAAGGAAACACCATATATTTT
CASSLVGQGNTIYF
>TRBJ2-3|13|TRBV9|TRBD2|-
TGTGCCAGCAGCTCTACGACTAGCGCGGCGCAGTATTTT
CASSSTTSAAQYF
>TRBJ2-7|16|TRBV4-1|-|-
TGCGCCAGCAGCACCATGACTTGGAAAAGCTCCTACGAGCAGTACTTC
CASSTMTWKSSYEQYF
>TRBJ2-5|13|TRBV7-6|-|many
TGTGCCAGCAGCCCGAACCCAGGGGCCGGCCAGTACTTC
CASSPNPGAGQYF
>TRBJ2-3|15|TRBV5-1|-|-
TGCGCCAGCAGCTCCGGGGCGGTCGGCACAGATACGCAGTATTTT
CASSSGAVGTDTQYF
>TRBJ2-3|10|TRBV6-4|-|few
TGTGCCAGCACACGAAATACGCAGTATTTT
CASTRNTQYF
>TRBJ1-6|12|TRBV7-3|-|few
TGTGCCAGCAGCGTAAACGGGGGACCCCTCCACTTT
CASSVNGGPLHF
>TRBJ1-1|13|TRBV20-1|-|medium-sized
TGCAGTGCCCCCAGTGTGGCGAACACTGAAGCTTTCTTT
CSAPSVANTEAFF
>TRBJ2-3|15|TRBV6-6|-|few
TGTGCCATGGGGGCTCGGGACGGAAGCACAGATACGCAGTATTTT
CAMGARDGSTDTQYF
>TRBJ2-7|13|TRBV5-6|TRBD1|-
TGTGCCAGCAGCTTGGGCAGGGGGCACGAGCAGTACTTC
CASSLGRGHEQYF
>TRBJ2-5|12|TRBV19|-|few
TGTGCCAGTAGTAGGCAGTCAGAGACCCAGTACTTC
CASSRQSETQYF
>TRBJ2-5|14|TRBV7-7|-|few
TGTGCCAGCAGCTTAGGAGGGCTCCAAGAGACCCAGTACTTC
CASSLGGLQETQYF
>TRBJ1-5|14|TRBV29-1|-|few
TGCAGCGTCCAGGACAGCGGAGGGAATCAGCCCCAGCATTTT
CSVQDSGGNQPQHF
>TRBJ1-4|14|TRBV27|-|-
TGTGCCAGCAGTTTTTCCAGGGTAGACGAAAAACTGTTTTTT
CASSFSRVDEKLFF
>TRBJ2-1|14|TRBV10-3|TRBD2|few
TGTGCCATCGGTCCCTTAGCGGGAGACAATGAGCAGTTCTTC
CAIGPLAGDNEQFF
>TRBJ2-2|16|TRBV4-3|-|few
TGCGCCAGCAGCCAAGATAACAGGGTTTTTATCGGGGAGCTGTTTTTT
CASSQDNRVFIGELFF
>TRBJ2-5|14|TRBV5-8|TRBD1|-
TGTGCCAGCGGCGAAAAAGGGGGCGGAAATACCCAGTACTTC
CASGEKGGGNTQYF
>TRBJ2-1|14|TRBV10-3|-|few
TGTGCCATCAGTGAGCTCCAGGGTGAGGATGAGCAGTTCTTC
CAISELQGEDEQFF
>TRBJ2-1|16|TRBV5-1|TRBD1|many
TGCGCCAGCAGCTTGGGGGACAGAGGCTCCTACAATGAGCAGTTCTTC
CASSLGDRGSYNEQFF
>TRBJ2-7|12|TRBV2|-|few
TGTGCCAGCAGTAGGGACGGGGGCGAGCAGTACTTC
CASSRDGGEQYF
>TRBJ2-5|16|TRBV7-2|-|few
TGTGCCAGCAGCTCCTCCCCAAGGGGCTTCCAAGAGACCCAGTACTTC
CASSSSPRGFQETQYF
>TRBJ2-3|13|TRBV4-3|-|few
TGCGCCAGCAGCCAAAAGCCCGGTGATACGCAGTATTTT
CASSQKPGDTQYF
>TRBJ2-6|18|TRBV6-5|-|many
TGTGCCAGCAGCAGGGGGGACAGCTTTTACTCTGGGGCCAACGTCCTGACTTTC
CASSRGDSFYSGANVLTF
>TRBJ1-2|14|TRBV7-9|-|-
TGTGCCAGCAACTATATCTTCTCTGACTATGGCTACACCTTC
CASNYIFSDYGYTF
>TRBJ2-5|13|TRBV6-5|TRBD1|-
TGTGCCAGCAGTGCCTACAGGGGGGAGACCCAGTACTTC
CASSAYRGETQYF
>TRBJ2-5|14|TRBV4-2|-|-
TGTGCCAGCGGGGAGGGGGGGGCCCAAGAGACCCAGTACTTC
CASGEGGAQETQYF
>TRBJ2-3|15|TRBV6-1|-|few
TGTGCCAGCAGGCGAGGGGCGGACCCCACAGATACGCAGTATTTT
CASRRGADPTDTQYF
>TRBJ1-1|11|TRBV7-9|-|few
TGTGCCAGCTCAACGGGCCTTGAAGCTTTCTTT
CASSTGLEAFF
>TRBJ1-1|14|TRBV7-2|-|-
TGTGCCAGCAGCTTAGTCTGGGGGAACACTGAAGCTTTCTTT
CASSLVWGNTEAFF
>TRBJ2-5|16|TRBV4-2|TRBD2|many
TGTGCCAGCAGCCAAGTGAGCGGGGGGGCGTCAGAGACCCAGTACTTC
CASSQVSGGASETQYF
>TRBJ1-6|14|TRBV7-2|TRBD1|-
TGTGCCAGCAGCCGCGGACAGGGGAATTCACCCCTCCACTTT
CASSRGQGNSPLHF
>TRBJ1-4|14|TRBV6-2/TRBV6-3|-|-
TGTGCCAGCAGTTACTCCGGGGGTGCGGAAAAACTGTTTTTT
CASSYSGGAEKLFF
>TRBJ1-5|14|TRBV6-2/TRBV6-3|TRBD1|few
TGTGCCAGTGCCGGGACAGGGTACGTGCAGCCCCAGCATTTT
CASAGTGYVQPQHF